This record covers a single T cell receptor (beta chain). This specimen comes from a study of cytotoxic CD8 clonotypes in ibrutinib-treated CLL. The method was immunoSEQ multiplex PCR; TCRdb's version includes in-frame clones alone and lacks a portion of them. The profile shows 75,000 to 80,000 clones, less than 90% of them singletons. Trimming at V came to 2 bases and at J to 5 bases, leaving 5 bases not matched to a gene. Per germline, CDR1 SGHTA and CDR2 FQGNSA. There are 14 residues in the CDR3. This sequence originates from a human donor with chronic lymphocytic leukemia. The starting material was PBMCs, obtained after 24 months of ibrutinib treatment. The rearrangement links TRBV7-2 to TRBJ2-5; the match to TRBD2 covers 7 bases. CDR3 nucleotide sequence: TGTGCCAGCAGCTTAATTCGGGAGGTCGAGACCCAGTACTTC. Its protein product is CASSLIREVETQYF.